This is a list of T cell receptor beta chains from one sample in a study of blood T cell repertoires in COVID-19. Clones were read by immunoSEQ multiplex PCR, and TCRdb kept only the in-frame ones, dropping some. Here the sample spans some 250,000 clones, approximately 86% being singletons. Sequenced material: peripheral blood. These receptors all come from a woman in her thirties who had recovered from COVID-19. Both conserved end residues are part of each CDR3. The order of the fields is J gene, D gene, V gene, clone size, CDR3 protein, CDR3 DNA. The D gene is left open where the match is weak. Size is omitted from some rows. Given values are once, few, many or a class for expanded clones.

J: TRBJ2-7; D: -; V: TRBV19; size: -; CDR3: CASSMEAQTTYEQYF; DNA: TGTGCCAGTAGTATGGAGGCACAGACAACCTACGAGCAGTACTTC
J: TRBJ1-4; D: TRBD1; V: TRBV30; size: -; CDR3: CACSSSGTASF; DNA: TGTGCCTGTTCTTCCTCCGGGACAGCTAGTTTT
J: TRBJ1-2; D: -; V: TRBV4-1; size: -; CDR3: CASSLSQGGNYGYTF; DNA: TGCGCCAGCAGCCTTAGTCAAGGGGGAAACTATGGCTACACCTTC
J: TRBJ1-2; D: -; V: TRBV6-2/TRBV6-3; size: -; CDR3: CASSSGLNVHNYGYTF; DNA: TGTGCCAGCAGTTCCGGTTTGAATGTCCACAACTATGGCTACACCTTC
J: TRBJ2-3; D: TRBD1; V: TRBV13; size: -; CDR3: CASKTGMDTQYF; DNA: TGTGCCAGCAAGACAGGGATGGATACGCAGTATTTT
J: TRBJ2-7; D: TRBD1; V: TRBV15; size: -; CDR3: CATSRRDSYEQYF; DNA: TGTGCCACCAGCAGGAGGGACAGCTACGAGCAGTACTTC
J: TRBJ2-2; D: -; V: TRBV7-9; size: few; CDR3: CASSLGQGGGELFF; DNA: TGTGCCAGCAGCTTAGGACAGGGAGGCGGGGAGCTGTTTTTT
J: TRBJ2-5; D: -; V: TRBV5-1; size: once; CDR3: CASSLGAGIQETQYF; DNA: TGCGCCAGCAGCTTGGGCGCAGGGATTCAAGAGACCCAGTACTTC
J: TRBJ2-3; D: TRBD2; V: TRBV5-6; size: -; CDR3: CASSLGAGTSRGTQYF; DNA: TGTGCCAGCAGCTTGGGGGCCGGGACTAGCCGGGGTACGCAGTATTTT
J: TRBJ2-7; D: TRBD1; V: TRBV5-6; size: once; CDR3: CASSGGTGAVLYEQYF; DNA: TGTGCCAGCAGCGGGGGGACAGGGGCCGTACTCTACGAGCAGTACTTC
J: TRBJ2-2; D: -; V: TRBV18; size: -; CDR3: CASSPHIDTGELFF; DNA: TGTGCCAGCTCACCCCACATTGACACCGGGGAGCTGTTTTTT
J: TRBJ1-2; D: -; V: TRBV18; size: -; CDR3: CASSPRGQGRTNYGYTF; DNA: TGTGCCAGCTCACCACGGGGGCAGGGGCGAACTAACTATGGCTACACCTTC
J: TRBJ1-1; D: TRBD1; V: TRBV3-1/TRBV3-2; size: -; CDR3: CASSPRGTARLGAFF; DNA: TGTGCCAGCAGCCCCCGGGGGACAGCCCGCTTGGGTGCTTTCTTT
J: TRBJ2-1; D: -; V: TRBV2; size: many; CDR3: CASTLISNEQFF; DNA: TGTGCCAGTACCTTAATTAGCAATGAGCAGTTCTTC
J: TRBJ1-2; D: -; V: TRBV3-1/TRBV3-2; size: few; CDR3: CASSYQGTPNYGYTF; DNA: TGTGCCAGCAGCTATCAGGGAACTCCTAACTATGGCTACACCTTC
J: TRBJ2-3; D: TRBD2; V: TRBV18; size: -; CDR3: CASSPSGALLDTQYF; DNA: TGTGCCAGCTCGCCAAGCGGGGCTCTCTTGGATACGCAGTATTTT
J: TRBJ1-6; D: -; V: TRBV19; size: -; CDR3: CASSIRGGNSPLHF; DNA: TGTGCCAGTAGTATAAGGGGTGGGAATTCACCCCTCCACTTT
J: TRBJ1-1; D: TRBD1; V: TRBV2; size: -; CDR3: CASSDRTGLRRNTEAFF; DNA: TGTGCCAGCAGTGACCGGACAGGCCTAAGACGGAACACTGAAGCTTTCTTT
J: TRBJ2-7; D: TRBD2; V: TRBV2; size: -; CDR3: CASSQGLAGKYEQYF; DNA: TGTGCCAGCAGTCAGGGACTAGCGGGGAAATACGAGCAGTACTTC
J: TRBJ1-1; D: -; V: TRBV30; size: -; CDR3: CAWSVRFFAGEGWAEAFF; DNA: TGTGCCTGGAGTGTAAGATTCTTCGCAGGGGAGGGGTGGGCTGAAGCTTTCTTT
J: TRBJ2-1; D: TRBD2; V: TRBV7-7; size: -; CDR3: CASSSLAGGYNEQFF; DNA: TGTGCCAGCAGCTCACTAGCGGGGGGGTACAATGAGCAGTTCTTC
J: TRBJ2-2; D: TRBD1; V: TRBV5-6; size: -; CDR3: CASRFDRENTGELFF; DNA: TGTGCCAGCAGATTCGACAGGGAGAACACCGGGGAGCTGTTTTTT
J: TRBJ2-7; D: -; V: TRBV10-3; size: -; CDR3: CAIRQDVNSYEQYF; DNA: TGTGCCATCAGACAGGACGTCAACTCCTACGAGCAGTACTTC
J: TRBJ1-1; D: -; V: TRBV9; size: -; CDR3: CASSVSGNTEAFF; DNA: TGTGCCAGCAGCGTTTCGGGAAACACTGAAGCTTTCTTT
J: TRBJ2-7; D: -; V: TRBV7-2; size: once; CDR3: CASSLDSFSYEQYF; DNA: TGTGCCAGCAGCTTAGACTCTTTCTCCTACGAGCAGTACTTC
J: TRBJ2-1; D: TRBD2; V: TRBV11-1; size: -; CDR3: CASSISSGGAGEQFF; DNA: TGTGCCAGCAGCATCTCTAGCGGGGGGGCGGGTGAGCAGTTCTTC
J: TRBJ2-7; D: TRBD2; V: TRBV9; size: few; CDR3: CASSVAGGGPYEQYF; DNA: TGTGCCAGCAGCGTAGCGGGGGGGGGACCCTACGAGCAGTACTTC
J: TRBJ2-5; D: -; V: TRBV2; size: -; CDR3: CASSERSVETLYF; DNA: TGTGCCAGCAGTGAAAGGTCGGTGGAGACGTTATACTTC
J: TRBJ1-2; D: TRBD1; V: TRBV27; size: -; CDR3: CASSFWDRIPYGYTF; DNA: TGTGCCAGCAGTTTTTGGGACAGAATACCCTATGGCTACACCTTC
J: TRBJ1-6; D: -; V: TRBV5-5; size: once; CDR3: CASRPGQVNSPLHF; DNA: TGTGCCAGCAGGCCGGGACAAGTTAATTCACCCCTCCACTTT
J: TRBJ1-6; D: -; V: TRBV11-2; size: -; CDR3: CASSTQPGVPLHF; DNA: TGTGCCAGCAGCACCCAGCCAGGGGTGCCCCTCCACTTT
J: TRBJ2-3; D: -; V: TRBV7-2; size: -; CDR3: CASSLEQSTDTQYF; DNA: TGTGCCAGCAGCTTAGAACAGAGCACAGATACGCAGTATTTT